This TCR beta chain comes out of a study of T cell changes during pregnancy in multiple sclerosis. V was clipped by 4 bases and J by 3 bases; unmatched bases: 5. Germline lookup yields CDR1 SEHNR and CDR2 FQNEAQ (reference sequence). The CDR3 runs to 15 residues. The assay was immunoSEQ multiplex PCR, and TCRdb's table has in-frame clones only and misses some. Altogether about 92,000 clones are present, around 94% being singletons, with the ten largest covering roughly 3%. A word on this clone: The same CDR3 can be traced to other DNA sequences in this sample.

The source is a female donor with multiple sclerosis, enrolled in a pregnancy study. The sequences come from peripheral blood, collected in the first trimester of pregnancy. The chain joins TRBV7-9 to TRBJ2-7; TRBD1 matches at 11 bases. Here the CDR3 reads CASSSSGTGGYEQYF. Here the CDR3 DNA reads TGTGCCAGCAGCTCTTCCGGGACAGGGGGCTACGAGCAGTACTTC.